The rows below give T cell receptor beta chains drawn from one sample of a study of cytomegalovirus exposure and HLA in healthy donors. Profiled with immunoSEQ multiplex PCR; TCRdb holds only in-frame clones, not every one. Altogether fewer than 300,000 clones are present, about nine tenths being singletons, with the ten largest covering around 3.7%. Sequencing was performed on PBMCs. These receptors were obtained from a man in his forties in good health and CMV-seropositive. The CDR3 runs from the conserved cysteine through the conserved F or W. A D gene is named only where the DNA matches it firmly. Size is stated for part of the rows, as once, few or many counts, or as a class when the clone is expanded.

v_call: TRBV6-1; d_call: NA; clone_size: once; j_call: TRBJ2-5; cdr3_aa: CASISYQETQYF; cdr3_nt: TGTGCCAGCATCAGTTACCAAGAGACCCAGTACTTC
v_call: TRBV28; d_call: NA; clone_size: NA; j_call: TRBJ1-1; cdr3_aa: CASVPGNTEAFF; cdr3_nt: TGTGCCAGCGTCCCCGGGAACACTGAAGCTTTCTTT
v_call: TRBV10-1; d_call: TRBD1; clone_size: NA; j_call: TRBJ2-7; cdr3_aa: CASSDATGWDEQYF; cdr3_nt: TGCGCCAGCAGTGACGCGACAGGGTGGGACGAGCAGTACTTC
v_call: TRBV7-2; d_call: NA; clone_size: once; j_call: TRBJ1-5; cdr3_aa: CASSLWGGDQPQHF; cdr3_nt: TGTGCCAGCAGCTTATGGGGCGGGGATCAGCCCCAGCATTTT
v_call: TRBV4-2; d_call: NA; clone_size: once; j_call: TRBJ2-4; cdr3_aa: CASSQEQGRNIQYF; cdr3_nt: TGTGCCAGCAGCCAAGAACAGGGCCGCAACATTCAGTACTTC
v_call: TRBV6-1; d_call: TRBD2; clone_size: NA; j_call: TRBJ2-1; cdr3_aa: CAGGREAYNEQFF; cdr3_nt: TGTGCCGGCGGGAGGGAGGCCTACAATGAGCAGTTCTTC
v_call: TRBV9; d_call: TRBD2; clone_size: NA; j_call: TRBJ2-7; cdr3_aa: CASSPRTSGGINYEQYF; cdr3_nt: TGTGCCAGCAGCCCGCGGACTAGCGGGGGAATAAACTACGAGCAGTACTTC
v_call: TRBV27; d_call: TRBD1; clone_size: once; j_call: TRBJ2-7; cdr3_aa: CASSYGQGFNEQYF; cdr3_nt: TGTGCCAGCAGCTACGGACAGGGGTTCAACGAGCAGTACTTC
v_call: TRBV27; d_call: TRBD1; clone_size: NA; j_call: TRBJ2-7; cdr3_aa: CASSLSDRGLSYEQYF; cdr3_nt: TGTGCCAGCAGTTTATCAGACAGGGGGCTGTCCTACGAGCAATACTTC
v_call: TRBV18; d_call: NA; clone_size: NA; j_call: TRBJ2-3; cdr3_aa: CASSPLRGSADTQYF; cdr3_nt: TGTGCCAGCTCACCACTGAGGGGGAGCGCAGATACGCAGTATTTT
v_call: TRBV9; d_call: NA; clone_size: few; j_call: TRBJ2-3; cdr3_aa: CASSVGPQGRTDTQYF; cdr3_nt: TGTGCCAGCAGCGTAGGCCCACAGGGACGGACAGATACGCAGTATTTT
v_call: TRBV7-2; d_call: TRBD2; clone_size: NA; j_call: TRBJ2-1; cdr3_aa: CASSRPGLAGGDEQFF; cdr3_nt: TGTGCCAGCAGCCGACCGGGACTAGCGGGAGGAGATGAGCAGTTCTTC
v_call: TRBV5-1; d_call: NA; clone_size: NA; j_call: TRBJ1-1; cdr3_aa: CASSLGGGAEAFF; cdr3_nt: TGCGCCAGCAGCTTGGGCGGGGGGGCTGAAGCTTTCTTT
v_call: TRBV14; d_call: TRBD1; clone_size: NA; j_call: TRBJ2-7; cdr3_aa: CARTPTGLWREQYF; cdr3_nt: TGTGCCAGAACTCCGACAGGGCTTTGGAGAGAGCAGTACTTC
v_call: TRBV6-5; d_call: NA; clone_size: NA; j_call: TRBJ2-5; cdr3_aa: CASRTRRRQETQYF; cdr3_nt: TGTGCCAGCAGGACGAGACGGAGGCAAGAGACCCAGTACTTC
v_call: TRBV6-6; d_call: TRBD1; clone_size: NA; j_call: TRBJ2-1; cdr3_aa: CASSLSQGAVYNEQFF; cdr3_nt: TGTGCCAGCAGTCTCTCACAGGGGGCGGTCTACAATGAGCAGTTCTTC
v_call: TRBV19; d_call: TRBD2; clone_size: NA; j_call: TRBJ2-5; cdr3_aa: CASSIIGGSDLQETQYF; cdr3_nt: TGTGCCAGTAGTATTATTGGCGGGAGCGACCTCCAAGAGACCCAGTACTTC
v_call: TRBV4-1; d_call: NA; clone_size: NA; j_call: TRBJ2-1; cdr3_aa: CASSQEGGGGYNEQFF; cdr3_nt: TGCGCCAGCAGCCAAGAAGGAGGGGGCGGGTACAATGAGCAGTTCTTC
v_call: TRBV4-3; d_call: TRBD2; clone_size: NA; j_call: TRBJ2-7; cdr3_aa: CASSRTISASGDSSYEQYF; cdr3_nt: TGCGCCAGCAGCCGAACAATCAGCGCTAGCGGAGATAGCTCCTACGAGCAGTACTTC
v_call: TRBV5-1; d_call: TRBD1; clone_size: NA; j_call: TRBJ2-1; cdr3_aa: CASSSGQSFNFYNEQFF; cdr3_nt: TGCGCCAGCAGCTCGGGACAGTCATTCAACTTTTACAATGAGCAGTTCTTC
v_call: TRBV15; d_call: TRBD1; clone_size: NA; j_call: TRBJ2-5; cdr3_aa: CATSRFQGETETQYF; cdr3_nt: TGTGCCACCAGCAGATTTCAGGGGGAAACAGAGACCCAGTACTTC
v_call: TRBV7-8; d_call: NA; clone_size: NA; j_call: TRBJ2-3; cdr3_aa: CASSSSLTDTQYF; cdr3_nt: TGTGCCAGCAGCTCCTCCCTCACAGATACGCAGTATTTT
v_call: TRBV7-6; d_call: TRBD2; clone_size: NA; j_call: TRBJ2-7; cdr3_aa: CASSSGLAYSYEQYF; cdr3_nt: TGTGCCAGCAGCTCGGGACTAGCGTACTCCTACGAGCAGTACTTC
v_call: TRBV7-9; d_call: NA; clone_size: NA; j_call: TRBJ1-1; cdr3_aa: CASSLGINTEAFF; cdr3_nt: TGTGCCAGCAGCTTAGGTATCAACACTGAAGCTTTCTTT
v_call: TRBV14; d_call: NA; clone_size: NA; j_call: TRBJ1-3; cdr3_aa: CASSPQTFSGNTIYF; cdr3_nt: TGTGCCAGCAGCCCACAGACCTTTTCTGGAAACACCATATATTTT
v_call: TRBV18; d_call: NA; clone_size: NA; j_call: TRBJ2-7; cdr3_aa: CASSWRGSVSYEQYF; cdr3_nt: TGTGCCAGCTCCTGGAGAGGGAGTGTCTCCTACGAGCAGTACTTC
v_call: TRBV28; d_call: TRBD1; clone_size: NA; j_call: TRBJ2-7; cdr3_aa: CASSQGTGYEQYF; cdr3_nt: TGTGCCAGCAGTCAAGGGACAGGCTACGAGCAGTACTTC
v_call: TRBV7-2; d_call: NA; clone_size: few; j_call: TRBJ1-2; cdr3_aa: CASSRDIPNYGYTF; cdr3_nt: TGTGCCAGCAGCCGGGACATACCTAACTATGGCTACACCTTC
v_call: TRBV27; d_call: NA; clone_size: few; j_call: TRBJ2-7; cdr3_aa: CASSVGGAGYEQYF; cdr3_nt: TGTGCCAGCAGCGTGGGGGGTGCGGGCTACGAGCAGTACTTC
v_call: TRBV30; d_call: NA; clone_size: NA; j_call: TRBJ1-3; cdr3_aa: CAWSEQASGNTIYF; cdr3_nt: TGTGCCTGGAGTGAACAGGCCTCTGGAAACACCATATATTTT
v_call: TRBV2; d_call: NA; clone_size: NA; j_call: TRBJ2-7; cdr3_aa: CASSEADKRDEQYF; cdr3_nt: TGTGCCAGCAGTGAAGCCGATAAGCGGGACGAGCAGTACTTC
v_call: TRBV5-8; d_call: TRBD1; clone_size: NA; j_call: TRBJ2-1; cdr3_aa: CASRLPGQGRYNEQFF; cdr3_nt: TGTGCCAGTCGCCTGCCGGGACAGGGGCGATACAATGAGCAGTTCTTC
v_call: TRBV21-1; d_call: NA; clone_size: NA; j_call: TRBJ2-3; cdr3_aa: CASSKALETSGREGTDTQYF; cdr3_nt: TGTGCCAGCAGCAAAGCGCTAGAGACTAGCGGGAGGGAGGGCACAGATACGCAGTATTTT
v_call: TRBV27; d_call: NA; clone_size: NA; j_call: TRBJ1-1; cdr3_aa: CAGSFPGRTEAFF; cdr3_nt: TGTGCCGGCAGTTTTCCAGGTCGCACTGAAGCTTTCTTT
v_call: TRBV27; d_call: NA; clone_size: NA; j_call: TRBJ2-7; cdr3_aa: CASSSLSSGKPYEQYF; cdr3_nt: TGTGCCAGCAGTTCCTTGAGTAGCGGAAAACCCTACGAGCAGTACTTC
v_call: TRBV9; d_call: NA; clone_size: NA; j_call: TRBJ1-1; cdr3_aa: CASSVSAGTEAFF; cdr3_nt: TGTGCCAGCAGCGTATCGGCGGGGACTGAAGCTTTCTTT